Listed below are T cell receptor beta chains from one sample, sequenced in a study of T cell repertoires in cytomegalovirus infection. MiXCR was run by TCRdb on the reads, yielding one entry per CDR3 protein. The sample contains 150,000 to 200,000 distinct CDR3 sequences, roughly 14% of which appear only once. The sequencing sample was made of PBMCs. These receptors were taken from a human donor in good health (CMV status not recorded). Some clones in this sample may be carry-over from other donors' samples. Each CDR3 is given with its conserved first and last residue. The D gene is left open where the match is weak. Size is omitted from some rows. Given values are once, few, many or a class for expanded clones.

J gene: TRBJ1-6
D gene: NA
V gene: TRBV7-2
clone size: many
CDR3 DNA: TGTGCCAGCAGCAACCAGGAGAGCTCCTATAATTCACCCCTCCACTTT
CDR3 protein: CASSNQESSYNSPLHF

J gene: TRBJ1-3
D gene: NA
V gene: TRBV19
clone size: few
CDR3 DNA: TGTGCCAGTACCCGAATCTCTGGAAACACCATATATTTT
CDR3 protein: CASTRISGNTIYF

J gene: TRBJ1-1
D gene: NA
V gene: TRBV7-9
clone size: many
CDR3 DNA: TGTGCCAGCAGCTTGCTGGGGGGAGACACTGAAGCTTTCTTT
CDR3 protein: CASSLLGGDTEAFF

J gene: TRBJ2-7
D gene: TRBD1
V gene: TRBV7-8
clone size: many
CDR3 DNA: TGTGCCAGCAGCTTGCTCCAGGGACAGGGAGCCTTCGCTCCCTACGAGCAGTACTTC
CDR3 protein: CASSLLQGQGAFAPYEQYF

J gene: TRBJ1-4
D gene: NA
V gene: TRBV19
clone size: NA
CDR3 DNA: TGTGCCAGTACCCAGCGGACCATCGCTGAAAAACTGTTTTTT
CDR3 protein: CASTQRTIAEKLFF

J gene: TRBJ1-6
D gene: NA
V gene: TRBV12-3/TRBV12-4
clone size: few
CDR3 DNA: TGTGCCAGCAGTTTGGGCAGGTCAAGCTCCTATAATTCACCCCTCCACTTT
CDR3 protein: CASSLGRSSSYNSPLHF

J gene: TRBJ1-1
D gene: TRBD1
V gene: TRBV15
clone size: few
CDR3 DNA: TGTGCCACCAGCAGAGTTCAGGACAGGGGGAAAGTTGGGACTGAAGCTTTCTTT
CDR3 protein: CATSRVQDRGKVGTEAFF

J gene: TRBJ2-2
D gene: NA
V gene: TRBV6-2/TRBV6-3
clone size: many
CDR3 DNA: TGTGCCAGCAGCCCCACCGGGACAGCGGGCACCGGGGAGCTGTTTTTT
CDR3 protein: CASSPTGTAGTGELFF

J gene: TRBJ2-5
D gene: TRBD1
V gene: TRBV14
clone size: few
CDR3 DNA: TGTGCCAGCAGCCAAGGGGACAGGGGGCTTTCAGGGACCCAGTACTTC
CDR3 protein: CASSQGDRGLSGTQYF

J gene: TRBJ2-3
D gene: NA
V gene: TRBV28
clone size: few
CDR3 DNA: TGTGCCAGCAGTTTGGGTAATGTAGATACGCAGTATTTT
CDR3 protein: CASSLGNVDTQYF

J gene: TRBJ2-3
D gene: NA
V gene: TRBV7-8
clone size: many
CDR3 DNA: TGTGCCAGCAGCTTAGTCGCGGTAGCAGGGAATGCAGATACGCAGTATTTT
CDR3 protein: CASSLVAVAGNADTQYF

J gene: TRBJ2-7
D gene: NA
V gene: TRBV29-1
clone size: few
CDR3 DNA: TGCAGCGTTGAAGGGACAGCCTACGAGCAGTACTTC
CDR3 protein: CSVEGTAYEQYF

J gene: TRBJ2-7
D gene: TRBD2
V gene: TRBV7-8
clone size: many
CDR3 DNA: TGTGCCAGCAGCCCGCGCGGGGGGAAACCCTACGAGCAGTACTTC
CDR3 protein: CASSPRGGKPYEQYF

J gene: TRBJ1-2
D gene: NA
V gene: TRBV7-8
clone size: many
CDR3 DNA: TGTGCCAGCAGCTTTGGACAGCCTCTCGGCTACACCTTC
CDR3 protein: CASSFGQPLGYTF

J gene: TRBJ2-3
D gene: TRBD1
V gene: TRBV6-1
clone size: many
CDR3 DNA: TGTGCCAGCACCTTTGTAGCAGGGGGCGGGGGCACAGATACGCAGTATTTT
CDR3 protein: CASTFVAGGGGTDTQYF

J gene: TRBJ2-2
D gene: NA
V gene: TRBV28
clone size: NA
CDR3 DNA: TGTGCCAGCAGTTCTCCCGCGGGGGCGTTAATCGGGGAGCTGTTTTTT
CDR3 protein: CASSSPAGALIGELFF

J gene: TRBJ2-2
D gene: TRBD2
V gene: TRBV2
clone size: few
CDR3 DNA: TGTGCCAGCTCCGGGGGGGCCAGCACCGGGGAGCTGTTTTTT
CDR3 protein: CASSGGASTGELFF

J gene: TRBJ2-1
D gene: TRBD1
V gene: TRBV7-6
clone size: many
CDR3 DNA: TGTGCCAGCAGCTCAGACCGGGACAGGGGAAATAATGAGCAGTTCTTC
CDR3 protein: CASSSDRDRGNNEQFF

J gene: TRBJ1-6
D gene: NA
V gene: TRBV2
clone size: NA
CDR3 DNA: TGTGCCAGCAGTGAAGGGCAGGGGATATCTCCCCTCCACTTT
CDR3 protein: CASSEGQGISPLHF

J gene: TRBJ2-7
D gene: NA
V gene: TRBV7-2
clone size: NA
CDR3 DNA: TGTGCCAGCAGCTTAGGGCAGGGTATAACCTACGAGCAGTACTTC
CDR3 protein: CASSLGQGITYEQYF

J gene: TRBJ1-5
D gene: TRBD1
V gene: TRBV7-2
clone size: many
CDR3 DNA: TGTGCCAGCAGCTTAGGACAGGGCCACGAGCCCCAGCATTTT
CDR3 protein: CASSLGQGHEPQHF

J gene: TRBJ1-2
D gene: NA
V gene: TRBV20-1
clone size: NA
CDR3 DNA: TGCAGTGCTAGAGTCGGCCGGCAAGGCTATGGCTACACCTTC
CDR3 protein: CSARVGRQGYGYTF

J gene: TRBJ2-1
D gene: NA
V gene: TRBV7-2
clone size: many
CDR3 DNA: TGTGCCAGCACCGACAGAGCCTCCTACAATGAGCAGTTCTTC
CDR3 protein: CASTDRASYNEQFF

J gene: TRBJ2-3
D gene: TRBD1
V gene: TRBV10-2
clone size: few
CDR3 DNA: TGCGCCAGCAAATCGACAGGGTTTACAGATACGCAGTATTTT
CDR3 protein: CASKSTGFTDTQYF

J gene: TRBJ2-1
D gene: TRBD2
V gene: TRBV7-2
clone size: many
CDR3 DNA: TGTGCCAGCAGCTTAACTAGCGGGGGGGCTGATGAGCAGTTCTTC
CDR3 protein: CASSLTSGGADEQFF

J gene: TRBJ1-2
D gene: TRBD1
V gene: TRBV7-1
clone size: NA
CDR3 DNA: TGTGCCAGCAGCCCCCCGGACAGGGGGCCCCAGCGCTATGGCTACACCTTC
CDR3 protein: CASSPPDRGPQRYGYTF

J gene: TRBJ2-5
D gene: NA
V gene: TRBV7-9
clone size: many
CDR3 DNA: TGTGCCAGCACTAGGACCGTCACAGGTCGGGAGACCCAGTACTTC
CDR3 protein: CASTRTVTGRETQYF

J gene: TRBJ2-4
D gene: NA
V gene: TRBV28
clone size: many
CDR3 DNA: TGTGCCAGCAGTTTGGAAAAGGATGCAGGGACCAAAAACATTCAGTACTTC
CDR3 protein: CASSLEKDAGTKNIQYF

J gene: TRBJ1-1
D gene: NA
V gene: TRBV15
clone size: NA
CDR3 DNA: TGTGCCACCAGCAGATCTACAGGGATCACTGAAGCTTTCTTT
CDR3 protein: CATSRSTGITEAFF

J gene: TRBJ1-1
D gene: TRBD1
V gene: TRBV5-1
clone size: many
CDR3 DNA: TGCGCCAGCAGCTTGAGACGGGACAGAACCACTGAAGCTTTCTTT
CDR3 protein: CASSLRRDRTTEAFF

J gene: TRBJ1-5
D gene: TRBD1
V gene: TRBV24-1
clone size: few
CDR3 DNA: TGTGCCACCGGCGGAACCACGGGACAGTGGAATCAGCCCCAGCATTTT
CDR3 protein: CATGGTTGQWNQPQHF

J gene: TRBJ1-5
D gene: TRBD1
V gene: TRBV12-3/TRBV12-4
clone size: many
CDR3 DNA: TGTGCCAGCAGTTTAGCCCGAGGGGGCGCAGATCAGCCCCAGCATTTT
CDR3 protein: CASSLARGGADQPQHF

J gene: TRBJ2-7
D gene: NA
V gene: TRBV28
clone size: many
CDR3 DNA: TGTGCCAGCGGTGGGGGGCGGGACACTTCCTACGAGCAGTACTTC
CDR3 protein: CASGGGRDTSYEQYF

J gene: TRBJ2-4
D gene: NA
V gene: TRBV6-2/TRBV6-3
clone size: few
CDR3 DNA: TGTGCCAGCAGTTACTCAACCTACGAGACACTGGCTACCCTAGCCAAAAACATTCAGTACTTC
CDR3 protein: CASSYSTYETLATLAKNIQYF

J gene: TRBJ2-1
D gene: NA
V gene: TRBV7-9
clone size: few
CDR3 DNA: TGTGCCAGCAGCTTACCCCGACTGCGAGGGTCCTACAATGAGCAGTTCTTC
CDR3 protein: CASSLPRLRGSYNEQFF

J gene: TRBJ1-1
D gene: NA
V gene: TRBV7-2
clone size: many
CDR3 DNA: TGTGCCAGCAGTCTGACGGTCCCGGGACAACCCAGGAAGGGCACTGAAGCTTTCTTT
CDR3 protein: CASSLTVPGQPRKGTEAFF

J gene: TRBJ2-1
D gene: NA
V gene: TRBV7-8
clone size: many
CDR3 DNA: TGTGCCAGCAGCCCGTCTTACAATGAGCAGTTCTTC
CDR3 protein: CASSPSYNEQFF

J gene: TRBJ2-2
D gene: TRBD1
V gene: TRBV20-1
clone size: NA
CDR3 DNA: TGCAGTGCTAGAGATCAGCGACAGGGGTCCCACACCGGGGAGCTGTTTTTT
CDR3 protein: CSARDQRQGSHTGELFF

J gene: TRBJ2-6
D gene: NA
V gene: TRBV9
clone size: few
CDR3 DNA: TGTGCCAGCAGCGTCGGGGCTTTGGGGGCCAACGTCCTGACTTTC
CDR3 protein: CASSVGALGANVLTF

J gene: TRBJ1-2
D gene: NA
V gene: TRBV28
clone size: NA
CDR3 DNA: TGTGCCAGCACCGAACAAACTCCTGGCTACACCTTC
CDR3 protein: CASTEQTPGYTF

J gene: TRBJ1-1
D gene: NA
V gene: TRBV29-1
clone size: many
CDR3 DNA: TGCAGCTGCAGGGAAGTGGGTGAGAACACTGAAGCTTTCTTT
CDR3 protein: CSCREVGENTEAFF